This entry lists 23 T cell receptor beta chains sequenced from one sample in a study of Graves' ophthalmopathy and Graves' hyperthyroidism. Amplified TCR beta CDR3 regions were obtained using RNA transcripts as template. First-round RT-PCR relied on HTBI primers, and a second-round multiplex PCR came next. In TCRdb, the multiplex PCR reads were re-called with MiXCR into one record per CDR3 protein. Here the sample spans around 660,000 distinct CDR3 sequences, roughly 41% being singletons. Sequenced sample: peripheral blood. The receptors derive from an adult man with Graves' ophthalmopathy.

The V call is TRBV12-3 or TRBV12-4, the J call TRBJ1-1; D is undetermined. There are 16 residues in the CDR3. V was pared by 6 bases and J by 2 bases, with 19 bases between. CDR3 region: CASSRVLSRVNTEAFF. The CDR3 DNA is TGTGCCAGCAGCCGCGTTTTATCGAGGGTTAACACTGAAGCTTTCTTT.

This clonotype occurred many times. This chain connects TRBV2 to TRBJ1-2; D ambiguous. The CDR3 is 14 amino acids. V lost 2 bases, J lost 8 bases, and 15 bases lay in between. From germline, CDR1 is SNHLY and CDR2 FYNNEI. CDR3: CASSESATRAGYTF. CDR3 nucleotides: TGTGCCAGCAGTGAATCGGCGACGAGGGCCGGCTACACCTTC.

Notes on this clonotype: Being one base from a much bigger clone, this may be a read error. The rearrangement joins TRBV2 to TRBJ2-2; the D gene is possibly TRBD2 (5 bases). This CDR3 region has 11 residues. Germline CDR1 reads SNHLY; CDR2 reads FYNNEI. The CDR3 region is CASENTGELLF. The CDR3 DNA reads TGTGCCAGCGAGAACACCGGGGAGCTGCTTTTT.

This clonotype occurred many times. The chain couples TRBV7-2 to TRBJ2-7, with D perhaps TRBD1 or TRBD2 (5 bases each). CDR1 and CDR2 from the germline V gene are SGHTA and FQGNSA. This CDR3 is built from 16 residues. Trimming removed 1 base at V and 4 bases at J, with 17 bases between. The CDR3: CASSLVGTESRYEQYF. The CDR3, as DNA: TGTGCCAGCAGCTTAGTGGGGACGGAGTCCCGATACGAGCAGTACTTC.

The CDR3 reads CAIGGPTGGSYGYTF. In DNA, the CDR3 is TGTGCCATCGGGGGGCCTACAGGGGGCAGCTATGGCTACACCTTC. V gene TRBV10-3 combines with J gene TRBJ1-2; TRBD1 matches at 9 bases. With 8 bases clipped from V and 4 bases from J, the junction kept 11 bases outside the gene matches. Germline V lookup: CDR1 ENHRY, CDR2 SYGVKD. This CDR3 is built from 15 residues.

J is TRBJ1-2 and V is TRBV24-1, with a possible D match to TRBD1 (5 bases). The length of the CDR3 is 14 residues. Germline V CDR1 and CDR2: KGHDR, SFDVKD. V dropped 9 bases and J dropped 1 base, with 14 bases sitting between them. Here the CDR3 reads CATPTQGLNYGYTF. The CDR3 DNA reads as TGTGCCACCCCTACTCAGGGCCTTAACTATGGCTACACCTTC.

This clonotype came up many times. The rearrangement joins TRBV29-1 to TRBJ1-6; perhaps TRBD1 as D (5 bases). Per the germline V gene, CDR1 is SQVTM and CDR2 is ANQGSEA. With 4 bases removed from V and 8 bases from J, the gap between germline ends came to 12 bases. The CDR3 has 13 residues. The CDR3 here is CSVGGARDSPLHF. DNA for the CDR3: TGCAGCGTTGGGGGTGCCAGGGATTCACCCCTCCACTTT.

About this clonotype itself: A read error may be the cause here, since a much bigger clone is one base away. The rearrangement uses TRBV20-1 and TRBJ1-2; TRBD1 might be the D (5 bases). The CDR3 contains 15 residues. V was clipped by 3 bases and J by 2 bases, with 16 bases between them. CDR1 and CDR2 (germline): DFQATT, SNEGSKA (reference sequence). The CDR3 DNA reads TGCAGTGCTAGTCTTCCGGGAACAGGAAACTATGGCTACACCTTC. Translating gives CSASLPGTGNYGYTF.

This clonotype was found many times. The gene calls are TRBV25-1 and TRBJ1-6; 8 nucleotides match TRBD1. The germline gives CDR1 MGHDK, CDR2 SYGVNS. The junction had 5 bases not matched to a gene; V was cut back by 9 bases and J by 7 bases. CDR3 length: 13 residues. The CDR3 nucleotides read TGTGCCAGGGTCCAGGGGGCGAATTCACCCCTCCACTTT. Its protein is CARVQGANSPLHF.

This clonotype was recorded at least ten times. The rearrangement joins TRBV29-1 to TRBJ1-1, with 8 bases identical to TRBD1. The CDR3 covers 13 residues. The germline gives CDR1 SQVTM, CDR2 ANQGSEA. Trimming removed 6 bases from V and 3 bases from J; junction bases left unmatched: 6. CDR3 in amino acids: CSVQQGGDTEAFF. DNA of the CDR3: TGCAGCGTGCAACAGGGGGGGGACACTGAAGCTTTCTTT. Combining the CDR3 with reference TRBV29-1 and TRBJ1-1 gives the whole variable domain SAVISQKPSRDICQRGTSLTIQCQVDSQVTMMFWYRQQPGQSLTLIATANQGSEATYESGFVIDKFPISRPNLTFSTLTVSNMSPEDSSIYLCSVQQGGDTEAFFGQGTRLTVV.

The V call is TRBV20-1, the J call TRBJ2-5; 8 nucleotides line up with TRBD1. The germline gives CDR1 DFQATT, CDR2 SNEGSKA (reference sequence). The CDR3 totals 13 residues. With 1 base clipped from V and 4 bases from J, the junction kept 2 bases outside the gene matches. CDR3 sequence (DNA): TGCAGTGCTAGAGTTGACAGGGGAGAGACCCAGTACTTC. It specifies CSARVDRGETQYF.

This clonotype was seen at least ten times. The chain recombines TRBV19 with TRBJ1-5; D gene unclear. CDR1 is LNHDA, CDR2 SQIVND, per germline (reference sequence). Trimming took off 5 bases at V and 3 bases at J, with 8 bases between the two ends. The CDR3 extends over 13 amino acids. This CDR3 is CASSLRDNQPQHF. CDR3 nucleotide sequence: TGTGCCAGTAGTCTGAGAGACAATCAGCCCCAGCATTTT.

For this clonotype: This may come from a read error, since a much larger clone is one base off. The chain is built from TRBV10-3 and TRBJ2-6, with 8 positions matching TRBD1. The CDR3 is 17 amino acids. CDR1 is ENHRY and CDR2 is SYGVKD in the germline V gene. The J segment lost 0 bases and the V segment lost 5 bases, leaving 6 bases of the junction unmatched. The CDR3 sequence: CAISSRGQGSGANVLTF. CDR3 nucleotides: TGTGCCATCAGTTCTCGAGGACAGGGCTCTGGGGCCAACGTCCTGACTTTC.

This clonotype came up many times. In DNA form, the CDR3 reads TGTGCCAGCAGCTCCCGCGGGGCACACTACTCGTACCTTTATGGCTACACCTTC. It encodes CASSSRGAHYSYLYGYTF. The chain uses TRBV7-8 and TRBJ1-2, with a weak D call TRBD1 (5 bases). Germline V gives CDR1 SGHVS, CDR2 FQNEAQ. CDR3 length: 18 amino acids. V was trimmed by 4 bases and J by 5 bases, leaving 26 bases between them.

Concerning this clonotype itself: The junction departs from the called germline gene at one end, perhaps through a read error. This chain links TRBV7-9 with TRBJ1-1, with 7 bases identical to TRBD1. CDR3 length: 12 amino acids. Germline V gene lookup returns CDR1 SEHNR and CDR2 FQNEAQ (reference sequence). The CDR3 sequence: CASSMGQTEASF. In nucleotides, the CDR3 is TGTGCCAGCAGCATGGGACAGACTGAAGCTTCCTTT.

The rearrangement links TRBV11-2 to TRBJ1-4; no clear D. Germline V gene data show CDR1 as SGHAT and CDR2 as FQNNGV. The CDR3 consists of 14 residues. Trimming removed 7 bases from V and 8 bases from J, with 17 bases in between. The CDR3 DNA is TGTGCCAGCACCCCCGGAGCCCTGCGGGAAAAACTGTTTTTT. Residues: CASTPGALREKLFF. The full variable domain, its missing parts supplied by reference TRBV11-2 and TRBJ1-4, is EAGVAQSPRYKIIEKRQSVAFWCNPISGHATLYWYQQILGQGPKLLIQFQNNGVVDDSQLPKDRFSAERLKGVDSTLKIQPAKLEDSAVYLCASTPGALREKLFFGSGTQLSVL.

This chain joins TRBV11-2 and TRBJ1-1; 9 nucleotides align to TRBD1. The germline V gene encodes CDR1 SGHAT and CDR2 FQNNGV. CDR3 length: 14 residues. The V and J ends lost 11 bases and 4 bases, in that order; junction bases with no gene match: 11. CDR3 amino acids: CAWSVGTGSTEAFF. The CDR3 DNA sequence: TGTGCCTGGAGTGTGGGGACAGGGAGCACTGAAGCTTTCTTT.

CDR3 amino acids: CSARGRANEQYF. The CDR3 coding sequence is TGCAGTGCTAGAGGCAGGGCCAATGAGCAGTACTTC. This chain uses TRBV20-1 with TRBJ2-7; TRBD1 is a possible D gene (5 bases). Per germline, CDR1 DFQATT and CDR2 SNEGSKA (reference sequence). V was shortened by 1 base and J by 7 bases, with 11 bases between the two germline ends. CDR3 length equals 12 residues.

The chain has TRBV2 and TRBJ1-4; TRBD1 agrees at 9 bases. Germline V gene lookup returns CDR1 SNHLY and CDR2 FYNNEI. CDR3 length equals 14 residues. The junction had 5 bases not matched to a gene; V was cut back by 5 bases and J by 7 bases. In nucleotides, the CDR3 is TGTGCCAGCAGTAGACAGGGGGACACTGAAAAACTGTTTTTT. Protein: CASSRQGDTEKLFF. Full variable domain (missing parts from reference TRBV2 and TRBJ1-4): EPEVTQTPSHQVTQMGQEVILRCVPISNHLYFYWYRQILGQKVEFLVSFYNNEISEKSEIFDDQFSVERPDGSNFTLKIRSTKLEDSAMYFCASSRQGDTEKLFFGSGTQLSVL.

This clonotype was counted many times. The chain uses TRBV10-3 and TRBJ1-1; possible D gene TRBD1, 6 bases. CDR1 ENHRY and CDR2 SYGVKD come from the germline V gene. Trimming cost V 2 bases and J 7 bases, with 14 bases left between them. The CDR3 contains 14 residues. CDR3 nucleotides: TGTGCCATCAGTGAGGGTCAGGGGCCTTATGAAGCTTTCTTT. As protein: CAISEGQGPYEAFF.

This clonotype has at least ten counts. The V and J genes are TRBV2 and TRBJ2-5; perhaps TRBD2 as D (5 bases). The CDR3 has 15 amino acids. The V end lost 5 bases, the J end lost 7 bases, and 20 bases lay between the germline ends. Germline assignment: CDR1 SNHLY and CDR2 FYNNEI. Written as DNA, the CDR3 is TGTGCCAGCAGTTCCAACTGGGCCGGCGAGGGGACCCAGTACTTC. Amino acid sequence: CASSSNWAGEGTQYF.

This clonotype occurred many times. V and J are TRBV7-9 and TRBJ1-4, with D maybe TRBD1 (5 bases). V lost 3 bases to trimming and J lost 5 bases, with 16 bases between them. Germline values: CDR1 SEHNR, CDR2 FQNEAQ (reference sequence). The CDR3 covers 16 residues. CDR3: CASSLTVSRTNEKLFF. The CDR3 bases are TGTGCCAGCAGCTTGACAGTTTCCCGCACGAATGAAAAACTGTTTTTT. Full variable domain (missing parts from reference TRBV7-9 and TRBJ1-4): DTGVSQNPRHKITKRGQNVTFRCDPISEHNRLYWYRQTLGQGPEFLTYFQNEAQLEKSRLLSDRFSAERPKGSFSTLEIQRTEQGDSAMYLCASSLTVSRTNEKLFFGSGTQLSVL.

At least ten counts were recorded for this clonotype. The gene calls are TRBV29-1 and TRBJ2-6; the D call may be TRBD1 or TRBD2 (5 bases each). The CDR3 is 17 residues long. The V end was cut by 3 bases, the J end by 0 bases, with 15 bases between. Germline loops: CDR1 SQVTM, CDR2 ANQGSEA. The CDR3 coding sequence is TGCAGCGTTGACCTGTGGGACGTAAGCTCTGGGGCCAACGTCCTGACTTTC. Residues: CSVDLWDVSSGANVLTF.